This T cell receptor beta chain was captured in a study of blood T cell repertoires in COVID-19. Study-wide background: T cells, B-cell-depleted T cells, or PBMCs provided the cDNA or gDNA that served as material.

V gave up 6 bases and J gave up 0 bases, with 24 bases separating them. The CDR3 is made up of 19 amino acids. In germline, CDR1 is LNHDA, CDR2 SQIVND (reference sequence). Authors' processing steps: For nucleated cells, counts were estimated from reference gene primer amplification. Libraries were prepared by immunoSEQ multiplex PCR; TCRdb keeps only in-frame clonotypes and omits some of them. V and J calls and clone size come straight from that table; D and trimming were deduced from the DNA. The sample yields around 450,000 clones, around 90% seen once. Participants, roughly 18 to 90 years old, spanned approximately 26 US areas. Cohort placement rested on clinical history that participants reported themselves.

The clonotype was recovered from a woman under 30 with acute COVID-19. Sequences were obtained from PBMCs or T cells enriched from blood (not recorded which). The chain uses TRBV19 and TRBJ1-3; D possibly corresponds to TRBD1 (5 bases). This chain's CDR3 is CASSRGGRGQLFSGNTIYF. The CDR3 nucleotides are TGTGCCAGTAGCCGGGGGGGGAGAGGGCAGCTATTCTCTGGAAACACCATATATTTT.